This passage covers 8 T cell receptor beta chains from one sample sequenced in a study of T cells after yellow fever vaccination. From the 5' RACE reads, TCRdb called clonotypes with MiXCR, one entry per CDR3 protein. The data show about 150,000 distinct CDR3 sequences, approximately 6.2% seen once. The specimen comprised CD4+ T cells sorted from PBMCs, sampled on the day of the first yellow fever vaccination. The receptors originated from a man aged 18 to 30 who received the YFV17D yellow fever vaccine.

This clonotype was seen a few times. V and J are TRBV6-5 and TRBJ2-3; D gene ambiguous. V was cut by 0 bases and J by 6 bases, with 10 bases left in between. CDR1 and CDR2 (germline): MNHEY, SVGAGI. The length of the CDR3 is 14 residues. Here the CDR3 DNA reads TGTGCCAGCAGTTACTCACTCCCCTCGGATACGCAGTATTTT. It translates to CASSYSLPSDTQYF.

This clonotype was detected many times. CDR3 nucleotide sequence: TGTGCCAGCAGCTTTCTCTCTTCCGGGACATCAGGGGCAGATACGCAGTATTTT. This codes for CASSFLSSGTSGADTQYF. The gene calls are TRBV7-9 and TRBJ2-3, with a tentative D call TRBD1 (6 bases). CDR3 length equals 18 residues. Germline CDR1 reads SEHNR; CDR2 reads FQNEAQ (reference sequence). The V end was cut by 3 bases, the J end by 4 bases, with 23 bases between.

In its sample, this clonotype was seen many times. V gene TRBV5-1 combines with J gene TRBJ2-2; 7 nucleotides align to TRBD1. V dropped 4 bases and J dropped 6; count of bases not matched to a gene: 3. CDR3 length: 13 amino acids. The germline CDR1 and CDR2 sequences are SGHRS and YFSETQ. CDR3 DNA: TGCGCCAGCAGCCTCCAGGGGGCCGGGGAGCTGTTTTTT. Protein: CASSLQGAGELFF.

This clonotype was detected many times. The chain links TRBV2 to TRBJ2-2, with 7 positions matching TRBD1. Germline V gene sequence: CDR1 SNHLY, CDR2 FYNNEI. J was trimmed by 7 bases and V by 6 bases; bases with no gene match: 11. This CDR3 comprises 15 residues. In nucleotides, the CDR3 is TGTGCCAGCAGACCTGAGACAGGGATAAACGGGGAGCTGTTTTTT. The encoded protein is CASRPETGINGELFF.

The V gene is TRBV28, the J gene TRBJ1-5; TRBD1 matches 7 bases. Germline V gene data show CDR1 as MDHEN and CDR2 as SYDVKM. Trimming removed 6 bases from V and 2 bases from J; junction bases left unmatched: 10. This CDR3 has 16 residues. The CDR3 loop is CASRFPGGGGNQPQHF. The CDR3 DNA is TGTGCCAGCAGGTTCCCGGGAGGGGGCGGCAATCAGCCCCAGCATTTT.

This sequence joins TRBV18 and TRBJ2-7; perhaps TRBD1 as D (5 bases). CDR3 length: 13 residues. V gave up 4 bases and J gave up 7 bases, with 14 bases separating them. Germline V CDR1 and CDR2: KGHSH, LQKENI. CDR3 coding DNA: TGTGCCAGCTCACTGAGCAGGGCTGAGGAGCAGTACGTC. Amino acid sequence: CASSLSRAEEQYV.

This clonotype showed up just a few times. This chain uses TRBV12-5 with TRBJ1-1; D call uncertain. Germline loops: CDR1 LGHNT, CDR2 FRNRAP. V was trimmed by 2 bases and J by 0 bases, leaving 7 bases between them. This CDR3 region has 14 residues. Here the CDR3 DNA reads TGTGCTAGTGGTTTGTGGCGGCTGAACACTGAAGCTTTCTTT. This codes for CASGLWRLNTEAFF.

This clonotype was counted only a few times. CDR3 loop: CASFHLNSPLHF. The CDR3 DNA follows: TGTGCCAGCTTCCACCTTAATTCACCCCTCCACTTT. The chain is built from TRBV28 and TRBJ1-6; D is uncertain. Germline CDR1 reads MDHEN; CDR2 reads SYDVKM. V was cut by 8 bases and J by 6 bases, with 8 bases left in between. CDR3 length: 12 residues.